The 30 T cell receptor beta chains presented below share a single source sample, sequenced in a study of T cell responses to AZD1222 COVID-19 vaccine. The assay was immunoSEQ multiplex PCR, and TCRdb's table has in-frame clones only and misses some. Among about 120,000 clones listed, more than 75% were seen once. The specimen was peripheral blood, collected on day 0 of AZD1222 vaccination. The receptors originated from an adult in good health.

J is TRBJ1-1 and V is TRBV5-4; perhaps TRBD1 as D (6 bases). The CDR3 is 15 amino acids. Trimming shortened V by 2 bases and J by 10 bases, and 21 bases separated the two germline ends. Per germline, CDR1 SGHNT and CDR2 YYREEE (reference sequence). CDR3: CASSFGGRGPTPAFF. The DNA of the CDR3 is TGTGCCAGCAGCTTTGGGGGCAGGGGACCGACCCCAGCTTTCTTT.

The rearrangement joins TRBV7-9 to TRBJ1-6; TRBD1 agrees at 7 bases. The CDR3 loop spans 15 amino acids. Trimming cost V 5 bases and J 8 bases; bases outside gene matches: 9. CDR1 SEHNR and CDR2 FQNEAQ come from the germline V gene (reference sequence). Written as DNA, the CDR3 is TGTGCCAGCAGCCGCAGGGGGGGGATGTATTCACCCCTCCACTTT. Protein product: CASSRRGGMYSPLHF.

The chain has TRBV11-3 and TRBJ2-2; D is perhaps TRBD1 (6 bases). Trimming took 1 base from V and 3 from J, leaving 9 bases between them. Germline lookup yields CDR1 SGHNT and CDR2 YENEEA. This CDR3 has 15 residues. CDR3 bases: TGTGCCAGCAGCTTAGCAGGACAGTACACCGGGGAGCTGTTTTTT. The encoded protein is CASSLAGQYTGELFF.

This chain's CDR3 is CASTSTTSGAFSYNEQFF. CDR3 in DNA: TGTGCCAGCACCTCTACGACTAGCGGGGCTTTCTCCTACAATGAGCAGTTCTTC. The chain joins TRBV27 to TRBJ2-1, with 11 bases that match TRBD2. There are 18 residues in the CDR3. Germline V CDR1 and CDR2: MNHEY, SMNVEV (reference sequence). The J segment lost 0 bases and the V segment lost 7 bases, leaving 11 bases of the junction unmatched.

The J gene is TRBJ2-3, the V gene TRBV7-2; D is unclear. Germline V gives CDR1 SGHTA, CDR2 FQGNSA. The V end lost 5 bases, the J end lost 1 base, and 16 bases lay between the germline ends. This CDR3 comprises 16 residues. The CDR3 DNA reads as TGTGCCAGCAGCCCCCGATCCCCCTCTGGCACAGATACGCAGTATTTT. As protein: CASSPRSPSGTDTQYF. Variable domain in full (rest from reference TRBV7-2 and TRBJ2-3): GAGVSQSPSNKVTEKGKDVELRCDPISGHTALYWYRQSLGQGLEFLIYFQGNSAPDKSGLPSDRFSAERTGGSVSTLTIQRTQQEDSAVYLCASSPRSPSGTDTQYFGPGTRLTVL.

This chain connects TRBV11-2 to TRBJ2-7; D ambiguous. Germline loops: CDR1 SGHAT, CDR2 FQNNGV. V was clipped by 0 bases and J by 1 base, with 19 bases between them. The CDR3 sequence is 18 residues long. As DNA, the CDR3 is TGTGCCAGCAGCTTAGACCAGATTAGAAGGAAGTGGTCCTACGAGCAGTACTTC. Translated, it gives CASSLDQIRRKWSYEQYF.

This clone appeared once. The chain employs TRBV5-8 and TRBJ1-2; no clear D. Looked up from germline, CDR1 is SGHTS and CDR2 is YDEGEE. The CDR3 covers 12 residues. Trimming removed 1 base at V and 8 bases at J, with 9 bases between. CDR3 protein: CASSLRRAGYTF. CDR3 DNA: TGTGCCAGCAGCTTGAGGCGGGCCGGCTACACCTTC.

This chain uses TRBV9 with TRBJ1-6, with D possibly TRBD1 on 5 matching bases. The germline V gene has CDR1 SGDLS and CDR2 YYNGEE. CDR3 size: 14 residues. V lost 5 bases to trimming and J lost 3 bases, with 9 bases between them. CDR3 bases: TGTGCCAGCAGGGGGGAGGGCTATAATTCACCCCTCCACTTT. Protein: CASRGEGYNSPLHF.

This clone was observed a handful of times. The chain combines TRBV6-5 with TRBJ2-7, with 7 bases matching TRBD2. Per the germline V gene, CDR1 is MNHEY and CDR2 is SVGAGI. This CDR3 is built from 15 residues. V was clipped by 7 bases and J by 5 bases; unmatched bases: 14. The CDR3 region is CASNHMSGGDHEQYF. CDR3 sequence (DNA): TGTGCCAGCAACCATATGTCGGGAGGAGACCACGAGCAGTACTTC.

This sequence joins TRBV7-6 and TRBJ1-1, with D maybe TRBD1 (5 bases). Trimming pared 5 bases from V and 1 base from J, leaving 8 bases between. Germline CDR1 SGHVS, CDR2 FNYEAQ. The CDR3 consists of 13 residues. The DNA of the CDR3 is TGTGCCAGCAGCACACAGGAGAACACTGAAGCTTTCTTT. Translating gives CASSTQENTEAFF.

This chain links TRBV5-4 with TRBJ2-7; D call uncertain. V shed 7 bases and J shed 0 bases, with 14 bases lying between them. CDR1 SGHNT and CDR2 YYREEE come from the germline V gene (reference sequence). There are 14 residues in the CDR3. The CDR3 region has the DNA TGTGCCAGCGGACGAAACTCGGCCTCCTACGAGCAGTACTTC. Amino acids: CASGRNSASYEQYF.

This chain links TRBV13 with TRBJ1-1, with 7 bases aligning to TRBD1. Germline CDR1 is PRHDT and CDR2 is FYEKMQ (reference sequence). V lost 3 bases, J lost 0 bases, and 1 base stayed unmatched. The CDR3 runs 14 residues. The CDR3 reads CASSFGTVNTEAFF. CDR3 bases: TGTGCCAGCAGCTTTGGGACAGTGAACACTGAAGCTTTCTTT.

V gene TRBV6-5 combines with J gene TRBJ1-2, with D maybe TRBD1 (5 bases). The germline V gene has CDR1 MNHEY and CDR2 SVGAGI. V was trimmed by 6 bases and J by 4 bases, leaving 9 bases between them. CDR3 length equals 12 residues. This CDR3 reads CASSRDSYGYTF. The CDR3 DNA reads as TGTGCCAGCAGCCGAGACAGCTATGGCTACACCTTC.

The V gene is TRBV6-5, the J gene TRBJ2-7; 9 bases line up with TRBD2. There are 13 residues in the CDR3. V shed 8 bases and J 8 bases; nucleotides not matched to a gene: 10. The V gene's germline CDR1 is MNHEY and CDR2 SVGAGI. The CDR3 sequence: CASYERGVSQQYF. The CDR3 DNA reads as TGTGCCAGCTATGAGCGGGGGGTCTCCCAGCAGTACTTC.

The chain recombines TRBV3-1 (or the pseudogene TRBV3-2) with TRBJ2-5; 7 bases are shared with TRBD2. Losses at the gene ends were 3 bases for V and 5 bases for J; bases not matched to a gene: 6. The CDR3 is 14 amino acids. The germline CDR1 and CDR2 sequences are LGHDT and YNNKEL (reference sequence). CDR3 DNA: TGTGCCAGCAGCCAGGGACTACGGCCGGAGACCCAGTACTTC. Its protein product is CASSQGLRPETQYF.

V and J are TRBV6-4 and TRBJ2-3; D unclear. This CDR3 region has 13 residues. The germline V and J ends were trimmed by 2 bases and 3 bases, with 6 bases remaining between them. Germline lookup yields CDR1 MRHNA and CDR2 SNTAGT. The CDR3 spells CASSDVGTDTQYF. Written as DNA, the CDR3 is TGTGCCAGCAGTGACGTGGGAACAGATACGCAGTATTTT.

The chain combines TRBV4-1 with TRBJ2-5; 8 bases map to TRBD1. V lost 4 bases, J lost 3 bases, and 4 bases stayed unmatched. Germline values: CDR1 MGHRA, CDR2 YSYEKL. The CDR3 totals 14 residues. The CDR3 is CASSPGQAKETQYF. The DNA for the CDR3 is TGCGCCAGCAGCCCGGGACAGGCTAAAGAGACCCAGTACTTC.

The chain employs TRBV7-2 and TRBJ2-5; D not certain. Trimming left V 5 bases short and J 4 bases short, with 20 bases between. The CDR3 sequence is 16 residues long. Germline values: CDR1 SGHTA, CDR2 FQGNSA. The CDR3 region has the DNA TGTGCCAGCAGCCCCTCGGGCCGGCGGTCCCCAGAGACCCAGTACTTC. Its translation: CASSPSGRRSPETQYF. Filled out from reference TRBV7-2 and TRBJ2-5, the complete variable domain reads GAGVSQSPSNKVTEKGKDVELRCDPISGHTALYWYRQSLGQGLEFLIYFQGNSAPDKSGLPSDRFSAERTGGSVSTLTIQRTQQEDSAVYLCASSPSGRRSPETQYFGPGTRLLVL.

For the CDR3, the DNA is TGTGCCAGCAGCTTTATATTGGAAGGGATACCCCTCTCCTACAATGAGCAGTTCTTC. This encodes CASSFILEGIPLSYNEQFF. V and J are TRBV7-9 and TRBJ2-1; D gene ambiguous. CDR3 length equals 19 residues. Germline CDR1 and CDR2: SEHNR and FQNEAQ (reference sequence). Trimming removed 3 bases from V and 0 bases from J, with 21 bases in between.

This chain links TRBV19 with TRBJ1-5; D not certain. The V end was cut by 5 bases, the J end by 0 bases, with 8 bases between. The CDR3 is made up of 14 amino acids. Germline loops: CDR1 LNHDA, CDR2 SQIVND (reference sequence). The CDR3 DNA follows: TGTGCCAGTAGTCCCGGGTATAGCAATCAGCCCCAGCATTTT. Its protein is CASSPGYSNQPQHF.

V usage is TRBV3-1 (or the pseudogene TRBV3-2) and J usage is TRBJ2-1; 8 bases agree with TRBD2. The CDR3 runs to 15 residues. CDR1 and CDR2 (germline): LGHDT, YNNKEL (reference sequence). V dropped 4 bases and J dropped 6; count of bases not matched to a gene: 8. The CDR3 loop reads CASSPRGGLFNEQFF. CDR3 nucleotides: TGTGCCAGCAGCCCCCGGGGGGGCCTTTTCAATGAGCAGTTCTTC.

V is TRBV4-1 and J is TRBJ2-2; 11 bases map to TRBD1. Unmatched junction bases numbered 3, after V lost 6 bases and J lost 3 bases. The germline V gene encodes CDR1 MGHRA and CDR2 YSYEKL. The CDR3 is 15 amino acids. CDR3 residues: CASRPGQGDTGELFF. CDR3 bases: TGCGCCAGCAGACCGGGACAGGGGGACACCGGGGAGCTGTTTTTT.

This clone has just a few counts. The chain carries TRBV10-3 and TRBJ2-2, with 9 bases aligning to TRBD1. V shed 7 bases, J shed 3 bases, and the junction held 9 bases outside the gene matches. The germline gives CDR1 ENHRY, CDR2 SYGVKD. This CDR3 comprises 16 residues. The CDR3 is CAITFGQGSDTGELFF. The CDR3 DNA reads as TGTGCCATCACTTTCGGACAGGGGAGTGACACCGGGGAGCTGTTTTTT.

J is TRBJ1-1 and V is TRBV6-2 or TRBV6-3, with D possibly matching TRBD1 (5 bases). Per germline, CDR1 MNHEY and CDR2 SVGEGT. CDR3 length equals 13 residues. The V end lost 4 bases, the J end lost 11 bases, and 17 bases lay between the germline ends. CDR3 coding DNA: TGTGCCAGCAGTTCCTCCTCGGGACTCCTGGCTTTCTTT. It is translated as CASSSSSGLLAFF.

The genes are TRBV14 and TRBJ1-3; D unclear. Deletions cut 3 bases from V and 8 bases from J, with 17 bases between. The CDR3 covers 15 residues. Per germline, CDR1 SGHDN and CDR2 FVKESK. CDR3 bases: TGTGCCAGCAGCCAGTGGAGCCCACCCTTGGACACCATATATTTT. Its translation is CASSQWSPPLDTIYF.

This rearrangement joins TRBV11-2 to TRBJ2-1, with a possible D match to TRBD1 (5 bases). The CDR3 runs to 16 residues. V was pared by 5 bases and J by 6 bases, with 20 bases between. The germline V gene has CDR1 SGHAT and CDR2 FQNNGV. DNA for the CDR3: TGTGCCAGCAGCGCGACCTGGACAACTCTCTCCAATGAGCAGTTCTTC. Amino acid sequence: CASSATWTTLSNEQFF.

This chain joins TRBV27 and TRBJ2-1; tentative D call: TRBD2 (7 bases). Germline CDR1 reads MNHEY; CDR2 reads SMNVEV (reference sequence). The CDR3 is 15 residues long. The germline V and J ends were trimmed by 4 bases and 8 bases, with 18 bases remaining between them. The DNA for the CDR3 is TGTGCCAGCAGTTGGGGGGGGCGCATTAGGGATGAGCAGTTCTTC. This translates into CASSWGGRIRDEQFF.

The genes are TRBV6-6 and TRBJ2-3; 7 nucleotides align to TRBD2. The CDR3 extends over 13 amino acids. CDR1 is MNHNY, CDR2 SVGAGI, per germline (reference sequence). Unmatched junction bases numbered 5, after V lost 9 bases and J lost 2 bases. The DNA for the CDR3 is TGTGCCAGTCTTGGGACTAACACAGATACGCAGTATTTT. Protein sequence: CASLGTNTDTQYF.

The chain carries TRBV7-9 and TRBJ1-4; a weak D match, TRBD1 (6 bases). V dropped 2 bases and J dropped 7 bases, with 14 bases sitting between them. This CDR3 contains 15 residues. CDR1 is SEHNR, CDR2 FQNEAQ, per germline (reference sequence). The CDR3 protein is CASSLSRGAAEKLFF. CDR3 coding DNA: TGTGCCAGCAGCTTATCTCGGGGGGCGGCTGAAAAACTGTTTTTT.

CDR3: CASSQERNLNYGYTF. CDR3 DNA sequence: TGTGCCAGCAGCCAAGAGAGGAATCTTAACTATGGCTACACCTTC. V usage is TRBV4-2 and J usage is TRBJ1-2; D uncertain. Germline V gene lookup returns CDR1 LGHNA and CDR2 YNFKEQ. V gave up 0 bases and J gave up 1 base, with 9 bases separating them. The CDR3 is 15 residues long.